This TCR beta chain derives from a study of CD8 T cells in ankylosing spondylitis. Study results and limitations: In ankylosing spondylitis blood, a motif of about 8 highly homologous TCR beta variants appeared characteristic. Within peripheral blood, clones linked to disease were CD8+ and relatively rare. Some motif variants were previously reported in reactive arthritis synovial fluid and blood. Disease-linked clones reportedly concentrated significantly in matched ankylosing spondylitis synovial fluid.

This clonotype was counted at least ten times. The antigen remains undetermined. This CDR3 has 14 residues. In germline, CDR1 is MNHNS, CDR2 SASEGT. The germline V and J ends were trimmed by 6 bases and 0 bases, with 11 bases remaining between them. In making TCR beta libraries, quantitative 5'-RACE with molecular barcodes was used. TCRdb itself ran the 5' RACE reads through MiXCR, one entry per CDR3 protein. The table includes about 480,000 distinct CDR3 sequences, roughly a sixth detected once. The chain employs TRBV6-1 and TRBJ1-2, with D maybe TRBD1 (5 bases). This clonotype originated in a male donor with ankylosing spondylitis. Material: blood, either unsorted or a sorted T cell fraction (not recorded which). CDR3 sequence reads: CASSWGKTNYGYTF. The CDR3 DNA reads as TGTGCCAGCAGCTGGGGGAAGACTAACTATGGCTACACCTTC.